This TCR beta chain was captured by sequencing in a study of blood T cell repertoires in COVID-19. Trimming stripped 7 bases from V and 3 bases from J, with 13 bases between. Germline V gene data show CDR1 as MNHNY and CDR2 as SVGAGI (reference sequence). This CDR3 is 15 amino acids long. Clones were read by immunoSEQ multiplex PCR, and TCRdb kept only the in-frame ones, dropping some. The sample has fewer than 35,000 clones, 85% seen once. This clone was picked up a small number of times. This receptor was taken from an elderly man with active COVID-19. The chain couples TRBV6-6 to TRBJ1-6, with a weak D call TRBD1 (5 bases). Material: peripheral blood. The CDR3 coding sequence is TGTGCCAGCACCCAAAGACAGTTCTATAATTCACCCCTCCACTTT. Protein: CASTQRQFYNSPLHF.